This TCR beta chain was captured by sequencing in a study of T-cell reconstitution after alpha-beta-depleted transplantation in children. Using unique molecular identifiers, the investigators prepared the TCRbeta library. TCRdb redid the calling of the PCR reads with MiXCR, one entry per CDR3 protein. Of about 580,000 distinct CDR3 sequences listed, over 25% are singletons. V lost 2 bases to trimming and J lost 0 bases, with 9 bases between them. From germline, CDR1 is MNHEY and CDR2 SMNVEV (reference sequence). There are 15 residues in the CDR3. The receptor's source is a boy under three years old with Wiskott-Aldrich syndrome, due to receive a stem cell transplant. The V gene is TRBV27, the J gene TRBJ2-3, with D possibly TRBD1 on 6 matching bases. The starting material was PBMCs, obtained before TCRalphabeta/CD19-depleted stem cell transplant. For the CDR3, the DNA is TGTGCCAGCAGTTTAGGGGGCGCGAGCACAGATACGCAGTATTTT. Translation gives CASSLGGASTDTQYF.